The subject of this entry is one T cell receptor beta chain. Only in-frame clones appear in the TCRdb table, and some are missing; sequencing was by immunoSEQ multiplex PCR. The table shows about 96,000 clones, with around 94% occurring only once. The data derive from a study of T cell changes during pregnancy in multiple sclerosis. The ends lost 5 bases at V and 10 bases at J; junction bases unmatched: 4. The CDR3 sequence is 11 residues long. Germline CDR1 reads MNHNY; CDR2 reads SVGAGI (reference sequence). This chain joins TRBV6-6 and TRBJ1-1; 7 nucleotides agree with TRBD1. The sequenced sample was peripheral blood, obtained in the first trimester of pregnancy. The TCR sequence derives from a female donor with multiple sclerosis, enrolled in a pregnancy study. The CDR3 here is CASSINRGAFF. DNA for the CDR3: TGTGCCAGCAGTATTAACAGGGGAGCTTTCTTT.